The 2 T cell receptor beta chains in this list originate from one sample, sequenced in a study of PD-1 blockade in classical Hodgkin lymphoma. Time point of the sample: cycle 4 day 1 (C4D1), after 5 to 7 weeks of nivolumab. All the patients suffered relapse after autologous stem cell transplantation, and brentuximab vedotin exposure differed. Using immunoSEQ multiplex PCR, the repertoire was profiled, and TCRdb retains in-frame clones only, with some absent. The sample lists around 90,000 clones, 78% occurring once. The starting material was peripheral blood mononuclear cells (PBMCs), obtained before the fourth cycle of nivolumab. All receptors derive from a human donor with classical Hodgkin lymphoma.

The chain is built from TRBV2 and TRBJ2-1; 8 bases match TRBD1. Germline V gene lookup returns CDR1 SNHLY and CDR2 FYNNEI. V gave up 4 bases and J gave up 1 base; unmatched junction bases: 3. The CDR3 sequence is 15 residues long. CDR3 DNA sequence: TGTGCCAGCAGTGCGGACAGGGAGTCCTACAATGAGCAGTTCTTC. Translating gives CASSADRESYNEQFF.

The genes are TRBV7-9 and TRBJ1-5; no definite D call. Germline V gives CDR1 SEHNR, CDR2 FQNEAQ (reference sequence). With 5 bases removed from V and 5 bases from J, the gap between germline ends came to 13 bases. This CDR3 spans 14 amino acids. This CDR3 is CASSPFPSHQPQHF. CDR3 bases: TGTGCCAGCAGCCCTTTTCCGAGTCATCAGCCCCAGCATTTT.